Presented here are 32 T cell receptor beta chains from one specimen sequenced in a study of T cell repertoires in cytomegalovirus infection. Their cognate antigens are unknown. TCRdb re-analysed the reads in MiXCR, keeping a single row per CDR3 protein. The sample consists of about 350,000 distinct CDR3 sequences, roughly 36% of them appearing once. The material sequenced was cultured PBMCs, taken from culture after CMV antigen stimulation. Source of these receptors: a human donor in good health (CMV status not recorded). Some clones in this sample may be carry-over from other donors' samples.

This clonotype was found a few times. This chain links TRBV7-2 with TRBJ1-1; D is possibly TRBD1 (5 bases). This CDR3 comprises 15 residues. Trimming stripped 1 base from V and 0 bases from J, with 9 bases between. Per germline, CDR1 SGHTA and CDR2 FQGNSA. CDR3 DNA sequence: TGTGCCAGCAGCTTAGATCAGGGTATGAACACTGAAGCTTTCTTT. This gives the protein CASSLDQGMNTEAFF.

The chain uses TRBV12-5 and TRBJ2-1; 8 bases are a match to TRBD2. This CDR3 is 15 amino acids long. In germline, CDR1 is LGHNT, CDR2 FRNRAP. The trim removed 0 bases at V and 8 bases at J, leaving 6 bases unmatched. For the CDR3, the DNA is TGTGCTAGTGGTTTGGTTCGCGGGAGGAGCTATGAGCAGTTCTTC. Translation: CASGLVRGRSYEQFF.

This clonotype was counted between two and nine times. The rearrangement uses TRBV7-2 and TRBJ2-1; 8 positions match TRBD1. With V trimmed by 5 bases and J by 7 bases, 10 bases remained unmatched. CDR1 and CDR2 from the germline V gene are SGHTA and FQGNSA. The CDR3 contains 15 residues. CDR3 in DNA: TGTGCCAGCAGCCTAAGGACAGGGAAGGTTAATGAGCAGTTCTTC. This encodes CASSLRTGKVNEQFF.

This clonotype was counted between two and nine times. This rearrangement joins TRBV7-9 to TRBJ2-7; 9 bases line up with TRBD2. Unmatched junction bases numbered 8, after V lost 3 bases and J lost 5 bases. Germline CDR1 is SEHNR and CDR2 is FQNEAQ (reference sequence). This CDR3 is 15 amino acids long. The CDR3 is CASSFTQREANEQYF. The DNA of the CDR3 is TGTGCCAGCAGCTTCACTCAGCGGGAGGCTAACGAGCAGTACTTC.

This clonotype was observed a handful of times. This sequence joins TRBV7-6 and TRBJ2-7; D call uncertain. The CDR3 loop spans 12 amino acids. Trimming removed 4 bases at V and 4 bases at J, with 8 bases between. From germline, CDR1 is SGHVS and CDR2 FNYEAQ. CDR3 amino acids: CASSSQDYEQYF. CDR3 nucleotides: TGTGCCAGCAGCTCCCAAGATTACGAGCAGTACTTC.

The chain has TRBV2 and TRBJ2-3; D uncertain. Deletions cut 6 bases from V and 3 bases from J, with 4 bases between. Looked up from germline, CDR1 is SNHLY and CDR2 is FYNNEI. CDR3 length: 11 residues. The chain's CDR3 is CASRATDTQYF. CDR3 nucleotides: TGTGCCAGCAGGGCGACAGATACGCAGTATTTT.

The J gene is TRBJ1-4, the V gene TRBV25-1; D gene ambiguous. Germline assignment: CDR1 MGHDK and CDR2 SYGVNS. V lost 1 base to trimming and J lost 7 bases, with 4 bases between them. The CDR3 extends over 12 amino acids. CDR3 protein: CASSELGEKLFF. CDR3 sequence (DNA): TGTGCCAGCAGTGAATTGGGTGAAAAACTGTTTTTT.

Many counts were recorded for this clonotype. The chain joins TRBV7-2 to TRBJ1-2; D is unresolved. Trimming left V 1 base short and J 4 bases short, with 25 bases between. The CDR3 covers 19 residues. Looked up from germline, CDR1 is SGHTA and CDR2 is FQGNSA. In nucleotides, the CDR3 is TGTGCCAGCAGCTTAGAGGGTCGGGGTGGGGTCGGGCTTTCCTATGGCTACACCTTC. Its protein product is CASSLEGRGGVGLSYGYTF.

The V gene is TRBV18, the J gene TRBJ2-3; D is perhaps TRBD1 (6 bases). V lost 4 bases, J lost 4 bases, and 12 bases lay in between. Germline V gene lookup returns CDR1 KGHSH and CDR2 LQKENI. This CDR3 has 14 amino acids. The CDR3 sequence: CASSLADSADTQYF. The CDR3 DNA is TGTGCCAGCTCACTTGCGGACAGCGCAGATACGCAGTATTTT.

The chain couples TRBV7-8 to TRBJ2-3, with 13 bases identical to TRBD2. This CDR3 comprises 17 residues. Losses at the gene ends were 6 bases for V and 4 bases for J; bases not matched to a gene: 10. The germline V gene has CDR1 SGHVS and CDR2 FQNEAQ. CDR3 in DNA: TGTGCCAGCAGAGAGACCGGGACTAGCGGGATGGCAGATACGCAGTATTTT. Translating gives CASRETGTSGMADTQYF.

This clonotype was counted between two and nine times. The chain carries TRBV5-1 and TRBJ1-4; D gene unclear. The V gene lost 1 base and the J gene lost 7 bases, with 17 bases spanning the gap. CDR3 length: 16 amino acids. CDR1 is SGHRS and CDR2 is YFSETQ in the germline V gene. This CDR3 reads CASSLKIGVGGEKLFF. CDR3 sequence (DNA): TGCGCCAGCAGCTTGAAGATCGGGGTCGGTGGTGAAAAACTGTTTTTT.

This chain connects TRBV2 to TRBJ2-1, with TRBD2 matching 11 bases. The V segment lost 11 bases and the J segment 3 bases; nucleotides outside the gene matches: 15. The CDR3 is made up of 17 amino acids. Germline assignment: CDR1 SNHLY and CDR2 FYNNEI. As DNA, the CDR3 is TGTGCCTCCTCGGGGAGTAGCGGGAGGGGGGGCTACAATGAGCAGTTCTTC. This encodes CASSGSSGRGGYNEQFF.

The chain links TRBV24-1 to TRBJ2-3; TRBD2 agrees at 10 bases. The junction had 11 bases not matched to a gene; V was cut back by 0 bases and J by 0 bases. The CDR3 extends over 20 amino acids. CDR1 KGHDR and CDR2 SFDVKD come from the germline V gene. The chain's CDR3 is CATSDLKRVTSGISTDTQYF. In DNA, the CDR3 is TGTGCCACCAGTGATTTGAAACGAGTTACTAGCGGGATCAGCACAGATACGCAGTATTTT.

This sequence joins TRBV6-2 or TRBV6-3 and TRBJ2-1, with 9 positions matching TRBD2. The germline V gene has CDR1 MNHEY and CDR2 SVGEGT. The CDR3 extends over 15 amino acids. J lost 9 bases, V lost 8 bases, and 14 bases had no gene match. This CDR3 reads CASGPGLAGIVEQFF. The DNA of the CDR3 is TGTGCCAGCGGGCCCGGGCTAGCGGGAATTGTTGAGCAGTTCTTC.

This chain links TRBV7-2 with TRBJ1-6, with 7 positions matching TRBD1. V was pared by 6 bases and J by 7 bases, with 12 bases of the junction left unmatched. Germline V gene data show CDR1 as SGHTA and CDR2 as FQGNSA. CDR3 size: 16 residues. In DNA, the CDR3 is TGTGCCAGCAGTCCTACTCAGGGGGGGACAAATTCACCCCTCCACTTT. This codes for CASSPTQGGTNSPLHF.

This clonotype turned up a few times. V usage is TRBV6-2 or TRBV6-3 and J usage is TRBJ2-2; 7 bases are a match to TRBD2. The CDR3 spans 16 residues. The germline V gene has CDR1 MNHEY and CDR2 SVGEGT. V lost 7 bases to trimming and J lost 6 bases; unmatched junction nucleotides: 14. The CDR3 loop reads CASTDGGTKGAGELFF. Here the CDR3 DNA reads TGTGCCAGCACCGACGGCGGGACTAAGGGCGCCGGGGAGCTGTTTTTT.

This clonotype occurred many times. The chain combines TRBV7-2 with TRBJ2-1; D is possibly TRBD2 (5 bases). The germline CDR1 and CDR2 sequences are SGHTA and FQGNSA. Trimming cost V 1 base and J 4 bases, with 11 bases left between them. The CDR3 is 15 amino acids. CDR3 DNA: TGTGCCAGCAGCTTAGGAGGGTGGTCGTACAATGAGCAGTTCTTC. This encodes CASSLGGWSYNEQFF.

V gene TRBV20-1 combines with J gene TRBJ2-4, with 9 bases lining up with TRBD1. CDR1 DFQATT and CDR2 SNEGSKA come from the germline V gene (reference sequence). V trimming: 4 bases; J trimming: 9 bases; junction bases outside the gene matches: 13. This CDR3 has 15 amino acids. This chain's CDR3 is CSATRTGASGSIQYF. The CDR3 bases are TGCAGTGCTACAAGGACAGGGGCGAGCGGCAGCATTCAGTACTTC.

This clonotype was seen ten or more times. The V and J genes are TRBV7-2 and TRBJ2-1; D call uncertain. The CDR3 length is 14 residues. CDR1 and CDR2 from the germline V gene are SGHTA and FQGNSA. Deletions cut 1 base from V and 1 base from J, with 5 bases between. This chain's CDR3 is CASSLEVSYNEQFF. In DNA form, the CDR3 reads TGTGCCAGCAGCTTAGAAGTTTCCTACAATGAGCAGTTCTTC.

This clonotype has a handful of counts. The CDR3 spells CASSHSGSPEEQYV. CDR3 coding DNA: TGCGCCAGCAGCCACTCTGGGTCACCGGAGGAGCAGTACGTC. V and J are TRBV4-1 and TRBJ2-7; D not certain. Germline lookup yields CDR1 MGHRA and CDR2 YSYEKL. V lost 3 bases, J lost 7 bases, and 16 bases lay in between. This CDR3 is 14 amino acids long.

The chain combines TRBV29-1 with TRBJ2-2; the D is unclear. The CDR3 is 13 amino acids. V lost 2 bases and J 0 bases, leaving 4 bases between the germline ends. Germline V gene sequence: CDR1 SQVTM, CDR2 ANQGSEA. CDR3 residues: CSVERPNTGELFF. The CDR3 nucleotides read TGCAGCGTTGAACGCCCGAACACCGGGGAGCTGTTTTTT.

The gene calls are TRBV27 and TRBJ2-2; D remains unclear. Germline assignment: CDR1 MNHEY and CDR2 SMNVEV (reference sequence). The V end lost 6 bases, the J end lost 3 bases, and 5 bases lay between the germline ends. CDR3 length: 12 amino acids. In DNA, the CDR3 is TGTGCCAGCAGGCTCTACACCGGGGAGCTGTTTTTT. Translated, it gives CASRLYTGELFF.

CDR3 coding DNA: TGTGCCAGCAGCTTAATGGGGCCAGGGTATGGCTACACCTTC. This translates into CASSLMGPGYGYTF. The rearrangement joins TRBV7-9 to TRBJ1-2; TRBD1 might be the D (5 bases). The CDR3 is 14 amino acids. Germline assignment: CDR1 SEHNR and CDR2 FQNEAQ (reference sequence). Trimming took off 2 bases at V and 5 bases at J, with 12 bases between the two ends.

This CDR3 reads CASGPGYEQYF. The CDR3 region has the DNA TGTGCCAGCGGGCCAGGGTACGAGCAGTACTTC. The chain has TRBV28 and TRBJ2-7, with D tentatively TRBD1 (5 bases). V was cut by 8 bases and J by 4 bases, with 9 bases left in between. The germline V gene encodes CDR1 MDHEN and CDR2 SYDVKM. This CDR3 contains 11 residues.

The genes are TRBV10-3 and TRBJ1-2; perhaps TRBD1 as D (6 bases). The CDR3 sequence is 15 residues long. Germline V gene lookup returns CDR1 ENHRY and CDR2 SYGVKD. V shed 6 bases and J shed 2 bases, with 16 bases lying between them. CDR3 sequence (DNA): TGTGCCATCAGACCGACAACTACAGGGAACTATGGCTACACCTTC. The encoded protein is CAIRPTTTGNYGYTF.

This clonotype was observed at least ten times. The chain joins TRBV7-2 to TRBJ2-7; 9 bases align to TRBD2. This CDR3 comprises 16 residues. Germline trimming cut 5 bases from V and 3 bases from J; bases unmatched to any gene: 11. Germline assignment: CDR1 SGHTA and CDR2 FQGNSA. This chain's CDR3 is CASSPRPLAGIYEQYF. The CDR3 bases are TGTGCCAGCAGCCCAAGGCCCCTAGCGGGGATCTACGAGCAGTACTTC.

In DNA, the CDR3 is TGTGCCAGCAGCCAAGGGGGGACAAGGACAGATGAAAAACTGTTTTTT. This sequence encodes CASSQGGTRTDEKLFF. The chain combines TRBV14 with TRBJ1-4, with a possible D match to TRBD1 (6 bases). CDR3 length equals 16 residues. V was shortened by 1 base and J by 6 bases, with 15 bases between the two germline ends. Germline V gene lookup returns CDR1 SGHDN and CDR2 FVKESK.

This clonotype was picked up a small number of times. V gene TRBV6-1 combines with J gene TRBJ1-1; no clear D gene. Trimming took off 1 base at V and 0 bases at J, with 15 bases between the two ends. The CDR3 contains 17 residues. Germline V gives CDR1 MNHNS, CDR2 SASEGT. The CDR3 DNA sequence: TGTGCCAGCAGTGAAGTTGAATTGGCAGAAGTGAACACTGAAGCTTTCTTT. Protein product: CASSEVELAEVNTEAFF.

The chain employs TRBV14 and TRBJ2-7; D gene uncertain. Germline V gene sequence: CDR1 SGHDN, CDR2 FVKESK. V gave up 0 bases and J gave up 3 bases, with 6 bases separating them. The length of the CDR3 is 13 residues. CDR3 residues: CASSQDNFYEQYV. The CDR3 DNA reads TGTGCCAGCAGCCAAGATAACTTCTACGAGCAGTACGTC.

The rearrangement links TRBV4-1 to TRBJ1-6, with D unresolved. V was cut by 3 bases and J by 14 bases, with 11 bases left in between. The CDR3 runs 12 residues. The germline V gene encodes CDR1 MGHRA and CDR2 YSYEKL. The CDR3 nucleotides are TGCGCCAGCAGCCATGGTCCGGGTGCCCTCCACTTT. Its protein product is CASSHGPGALHF.

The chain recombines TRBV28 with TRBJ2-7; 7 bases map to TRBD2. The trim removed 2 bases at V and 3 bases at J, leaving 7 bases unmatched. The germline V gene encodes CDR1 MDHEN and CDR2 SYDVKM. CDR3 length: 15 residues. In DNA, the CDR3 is TGTGCCAGCAGTTTAGCGGGAGAGGGGAACTACGAGCAGTACTTC. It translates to CASSLAGEGNYEQYF.

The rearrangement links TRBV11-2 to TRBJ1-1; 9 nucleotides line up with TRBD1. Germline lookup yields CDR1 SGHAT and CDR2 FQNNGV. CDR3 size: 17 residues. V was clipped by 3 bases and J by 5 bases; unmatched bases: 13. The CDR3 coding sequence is TGTGCCAGCAGCTTTGTCCCGGGACAGGGACTTGGGACTGAAGCTTTCTTT. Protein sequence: CASSFVPGQGLGTEAFF.